This entry features one T cell receptor beta chain sequence. CDR3 length equals 12 residues. The germline gives CDR1 LNHDA, CDR2 SQIVND (reference sequence). The V and J ends lost 4 bases and 9 bases, in that order; junction bases with no gene match: 3. TCRdb keeps only in-frame clones here, not all; method: immunoSEQ multiplex PCR. In the table there are about 480,000 clones, approximately 87% of which are singletons. The entry originates in a study of blood T cell repertoires in COVID-19. Across the study: In each case, the material was cDNA or gDNA derived from T cells, B-cell-depleted T cells, or PBMCs.

The sequenced sample was PBMCs or T cells enriched from blood (not recorded which). The TCR originated in a woman aged 40-49 years who had recovered from COVID-19. The chain is built from TRBV19 and TRBJ2-3; 8 bases fit TRBD2. The CDR3 loop is CASSTRGGTQYF. The CDR3 bases are TGTGCCAGTAGTACCCGCGGGGGGACGCAGTATTTT.